This T cell receptor beta chain was profiled in a study of blood T cell repertoires in COVID-19. TCRdb keeps only in-frame clones here, not all; method: immunoSEQ multiplex PCR. The sample shows 180,000 or so clones, about 85% of them seen only once. The receptor's source is a woman older than 75 with acute or convalescent COVID-19. The sample consisted of peripheral blood.

CDR3 DNA sequence: TGTGCCAGCAAAGGACAAACTGGAAACACCGGGGAGCTGTTTTTT. It specifies CASKGQTGNTGELFF. The chain links TRBV5-8 to TRBJ2-2; TRBD1 might be the D (5 bases). The V end lost 6 bases, the J end lost 2 bases, and 14 bases lay between the germline ends. Germline CDR1 reads SGHTS; CDR2 reads YDEGEE. The CDR3 consists of 15 residues.